Reported below is one T cell receptor (beta chain). V was clipped by 10 bases and J by 4 bases, with 13 bases between them. There are 13 residues in the CDR3. Looked up from germline, CDR1 is MNHEY and CDR2 is SVGAGI. TCRdb keeps only in-frame clones here, not all; method: immunoSEQ multiplex PCR. The data contain roughly 1.4 million clones, about 98.5% of them singletons. This specimen comes from a study of shared clonotypes between healthy human individuals. The specimen sequenced was naive CD4+ T cells sorted from blood. The sample's subset: CD45RA+ positively selected. The clonotype was recovered from a man aged 30 to 45 in good health. The chain uses TRBV6-5 and TRBJ2-2; tentatively, D is TRBD1 (5 bases). CDR3 nucleotides: TGTGCCACCATGAAGGGGCGCACCGGGGAGCTGTTTTTT. This codes for CATMKGRTGELFF.